One TCR beta chain is described in this entry. Its specificity is unknown. Germline V gene sequence: CDR1 GTSNPN, CDR2 SVGIG (reference sequence). This CDR3 contains 11 residues. These data belong to a study of cytomegalovirus exposure and HLA in healthy donors. Study observations and caveats: Accurate prediction of most subjects' HLA-A and HLA-B alleles from TCR beta sequences was reported. As a later analysis showed, a missense DCLRE1C variant was linked to trimming of TCR beta V- and J-genes.

The PCR contained 60 Vbeta and 13 Jbeta primers. Per the authors' pipeline: Later reanalysis found around 84 million unique TCR beta chains, around 9.9 million of them shared. Produced via immunoSEQ multiplex PCR; TCRdb's table is partial and in-frame only. D and trimming were read from the DNA, whereas the V and J calls and clone size are those reported in that table. The sample lists approximately 100,000 clones, around 67% seen once, with roughly 2.5% in the top ten. The receptor was derived from a human donor in good health. The sample was PBMCs. The rearrangement links TRBV30 to TRBJ2-5, with D unclear. The J call may be incorrect, as the DNA end agrees better with TRBJ2-7. The DNA of the CDR3 is TGTGCCTGGGCACTCTCCTACGAGCAGTACTTC. Translation gives CAWALSYEQYF.